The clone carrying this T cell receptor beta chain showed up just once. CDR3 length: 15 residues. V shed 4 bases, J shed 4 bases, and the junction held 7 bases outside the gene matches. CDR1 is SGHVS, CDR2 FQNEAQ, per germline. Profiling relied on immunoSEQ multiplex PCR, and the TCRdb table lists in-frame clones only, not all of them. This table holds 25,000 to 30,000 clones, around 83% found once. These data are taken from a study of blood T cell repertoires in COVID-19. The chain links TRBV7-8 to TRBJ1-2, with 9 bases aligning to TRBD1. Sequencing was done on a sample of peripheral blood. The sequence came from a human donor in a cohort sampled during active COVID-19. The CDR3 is CASSSDRGSSYGYTF. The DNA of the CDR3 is TGTGCCAGCAGCTCTGACAGGGGGAGCTCCTATGGCTACACCTTC. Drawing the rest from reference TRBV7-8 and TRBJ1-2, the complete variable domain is GAGVSQSPRYKVAKRGQDVALRCDPISGHVSLFWYQQALGQGPEFLTYFQNEAQLDKSGLPSDRFFAERPEGSVSTLKIQRTQQEDSAVYLCASSSDRGSSYGYTFGSGTRLTVV.